The 14 T cell receptor beta chains in this list originate from one sample, sequenced in a study of shared clonotypes between healthy human individuals. Naive CD8 cells comprised CD45RO-negative, CCR7-positively selected cells, excluding terminally differentiated effector memory CD45RA+ cells. Here immunoSEQ multiplex PCR was the method, and the copy in TCRdb shows in-frame clones only, minus some. The table has 500,000 to 700,000 clones, 85% to 95% seen once; the top ten hold over 0.1%. Material for sequencing was naive CD8+ T cells sorted from blood. These receptors were taken from a woman aged 25 to 39 in good health.

This chain joins TRBV6-1 and TRBJ2-7, with 10 positions matching TRBD1. J was trimmed by 4 bases and V by 4 bases; bases with no gene match: 4. Germline CDR1 MNHNS, CDR2 SASEGT. The CDR3 totals 14 residues. The CDR3 coding sequence is TGTGCCAGCAGTGGGACAGGGGGGTCGTACGAGCAGTACTTC. Translation gives CASSGTGGSYEQYF.

This chain joins TRBV28 and TRBJ2-1; D is uncertain. The CDR3 sequence is 13 residues long. From germline, CDR1 is MDHEN and CDR2 SYDVKM. V was clipped by 6 bases and J by 5 bases, with 11 bases between them. The CDR3 is CASSQPQDNEQFF. CDR3 coding DNA: TGTGCCAGCAGCCAACCTCAGGACAATGAGCAGTTCTTC.

This clone was seen only once. The genes are TRBV4-1 and TRBJ2-2; 8 bases align to TRBD2. CDR3 length: 17 amino acids. Trimming took 1 base from V and 6 from J; bases not matched to a gene: 10. CDR1 is MGHRA and CDR2 is YSYEKL in the germline V gene. The CDR3 region is CASSQVRAGVNAGELFF. CDR3 nucleotides: TGCGCCAGCAGCCAAGTAAGAGCGGGGGTCAACGCCGGGGAGCTGTTTTTT.

The genes are TRBV19 and TRBJ1-5; 10 bases fit TRBD1. CDR1 is LNHDA and CDR2 is SQIVND in the germline V gene (reference sequence). V lost 7 bases to trimming and J lost 3 bases; unmatched junction nucleotides: 9. The CDR3 sequence is 16 residues long. Here the CDR3 reads CASTPGTGEDNQPQHF. CDR3 bases: TGTGCCAGTACCCCCGGGACAGGGGAGGACAATCAGCCCCAGCATTTT.

The chain employs TRBV2 and TRBJ1-4; D gene unclear. Trimming removed 4 bases at V and 8 bases at J, with 17 bases between. Germline V CDR1 and CDR2: SNHLY, FYNNEI. This CDR3 comprises 15 residues. DNA of the CDR3: TGTGCCAGCAGTGTTGTCGGATATTACTACGAAAAACTGTTTTTT. Protein product: CASSVVGYYYEKLFF. Combining the CDR3 with reference TRBV2 and TRBJ1-4 gives the whole variable domain EPEVTQTPSHQVTQMGQEVILRCVPISNHLYFYWYRQILGQKVEFLVSFYNNEISEKSEIFDDQFSVERPDGSNFTLKIRSTKLEDSAMYFCASSVVGYYYEKLFFGSGTQLSVL.

V is TRBV29-1 and J is TRBJ2-7; TRBD2 aligns across 11 bases. Germline V gene sequence: CDR1 SQVTM, CDR2 ANQGSEA. The V gene end was trimmed by 4 bases and the J gene end by 7 bases; junction bases not matched to a gene: 0. This CDR3 is 11 amino acids long. The CDR3 spells CSVGLAGEQYF. As DNA, the CDR3 is TGCAGCGTTGGACTAGCGGGAGAGCAGTACTTC.

The CDR3 DNA follows: TGTGCCAGAGTACGTTCTGGGGCTCGACGAACCGGGGAGCTGTTTTTT. This codes for CARVRSGARRTGELFF. The V and J genes are TRBV19 and TRBJ2-2; TRBD1 is a possible D gene (5 bases). Germline V CDR1 and CDR2: LNHDA, SQIVND (reference sequence). The CDR3 runs 16 residues. Between the trimmed V and J ends, which lost 9 bases and 5 bases, there was a span of 22 bases. The variable domain in full, with the rest retrieved from reference TRBV19 and TRBJ2-2, is DGGITQSPKYLFRKEGQNVTLSCEQNLNHDAMYWYRQDPGQGLRLIYYSQIVNDFQKGDIAEGYSVSREKKESFPLTVTSAQKNPTAFYLCARVRSGARRTGELFFGEGSRLTVL.

The chain links TRBV18 to TRBJ2-5; a weak D match, TRBD2 (6 bases). V dropped 0 bases and J dropped 5 bases, with 10 bases sitting between them. The CDR3 contains 14 residues. Germline V gene data show CDR1 as KGHSH and CDR2 as LQKENI. The DNA for the CDR3 is TGTGCCAGCTCACCACCGACGGGGGTGGAGACCCAGTACTTC. Its protein is CASSPPTGVETQYF. The variable domain in full, completed from reference TRBV18 and TRBJ2-5, reads NAGVMQNPRHLVRRRGQEARLRCSPMKGHSHVYWYRQLPEEGLKFMVYLQKENIIDESGMPKERFSAEFPKEGPSILRIQQVVRGDSAAYFCASSPPTGVETQYFGPGTRLLVL.

This chain uses TRBV6-5 with TRBJ1-1; D unresolved. This CDR3 has 14 residues. Trimming cost V 2 bases and J 5 bases, with 12 bases left between them. Germline CDR1 reads MNHEY; CDR2 reads SVGAGI. CDR3 DNA: TGTGCCAGCAGTTACAATGAGGGTTATACTGAAGCTTTCTTT. The encoded protein is CASSYNEGYTEAFF.

This clone has just a few counts. The chain links TRBV4-1 to TRBJ1-3; D unclear. Germline V gene lookup returns CDR1 MGHRA and CDR2 YSYEKL. V was cut by 3 bases and J by 2 bases, with 2 bases left in between. This CDR3 region has 12 residues. This CDR3 is CASSQAGNTIYF. The CDR3 DNA reads as TGCGCCAGCAGCCAGGCTGGAAACACCATATATTTT.

V gene TRBV7-9 combines with J gene TRBJ1-4, with 7 bases matching TRBD1. Germline lookup yields CDR1 SEHNR and CDR2 FQNEAQ (reference sequence). This CDR3 region has 15 residues. After removal of 4 bases from V and 4 bases from J, the junction contained 6 bases not matched to a gene. The CDR3 DNA reads TGTGCCAGCAGCTCACAGACAGGGAGTAATGAAAAACTGTTTTTT. Its translation is CASSSQTGSNEKLFF.

In its sample, this clone was seen a few times. The chain carries TRBV5-1 and TRBJ1-3; maybe TRBD1 (5 bases). CDR1 and CDR2 from the germline V gene are SGHRS and YFSETQ. The V end was cut by 0 bases, the J end by 2 bases, with 18 bases between. The CDR3 is 18 residues long. The CDR3 DNA reads TGCGCCAGCAGCTTGGTATCGGCAGGGCGTCTTACTGGAAACACCATATATTTT. It codes for CASSLVSAGRLTGNTIYF. Full variable domain (rest looked up from reference TRBV5-1 and TRBJ1-3): KAGVTQTPRYLIKTRGQQVTLSCSPISGHRSVSWYQQTPGQGLQFLFEYFSETQRNKGNFPGRFSGRQFSNSRSEMNVSTLELGDSALYLCASSLVSAGRLTGNTIYFGEGSWLTVV.

The genes are TRBV18 and TRBJ2-1; tentatively, D is TRBD2 (6 bases). Germline CDR1 is KGHSH and CDR2 is LQKENI. CDR3 length: 14 amino acids. V was trimmed by 6 bases and J by 6 bases, leaving 15 bases between them. CDR3 amino acids: CASSPEGGGNEQFF. The CDR3 DNA is TGTGCCAGCTCGCCGGAGGGAGGCGGCAATGAGCAGTTCTTC. Together with reference TRBV18 and TRBJ2-1, the CDR3 gives the full variable domain: NAGVMQNPRHLVRRRGQEARLRCSPMKGHSHVYWYRQLPEEGLKFMVYLQKENIIDESGMPKERFSAEFPKEGPSILRIQQVVRGDSAAYFCASSPEGGGNEQFFGPGTRLTVL.

This clone appeared a single time. Other DNA sequences of this sample code for an identical CDR3. The chain uses TRBV27 and TRBJ1-1; D uncertain. Germline V gene sequence: CDR1 MNHEY, CDR2 SMNVEV (reference sequence). With 6 bases removed from V and 1 base from J, the gap between germline ends came to 6 bases. This CDR3 is built from 12 residues. The CDR3 here is CASRSGNTEAFF. CDR3 DNA sequence: TGTGCCAGCAGATCGGGGAACACTGAAGCTTTCTTT.